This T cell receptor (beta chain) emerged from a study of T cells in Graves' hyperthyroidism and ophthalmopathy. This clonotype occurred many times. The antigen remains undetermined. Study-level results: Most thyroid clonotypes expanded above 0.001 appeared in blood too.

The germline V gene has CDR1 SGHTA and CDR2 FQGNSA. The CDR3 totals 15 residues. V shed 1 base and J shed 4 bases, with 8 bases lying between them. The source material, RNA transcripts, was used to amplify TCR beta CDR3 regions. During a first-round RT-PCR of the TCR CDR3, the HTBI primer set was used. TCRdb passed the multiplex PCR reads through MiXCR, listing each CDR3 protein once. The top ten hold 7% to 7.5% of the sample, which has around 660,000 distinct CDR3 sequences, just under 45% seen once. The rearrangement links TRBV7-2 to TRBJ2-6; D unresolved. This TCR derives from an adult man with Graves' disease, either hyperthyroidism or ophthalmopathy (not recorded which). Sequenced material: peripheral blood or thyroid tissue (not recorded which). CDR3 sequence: CASSLGGTGANVLTF. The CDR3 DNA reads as TGTGCCAGCAGCTTAGGGGGTACGGGGGCCAACGTCCTGACTTTC.